Described below is a single TCR beta chain sequence and its context. Its specificity is unknown. Trimming cost V 5 bases and J 1 base, with 8 bases left between them. The CDR3 has 13 amino acids. In germline, CDR1 is SEHNR, CDR2 FQNEAQ (reference sequence). This sample is part of a study of CD8+CD57+ T cells in acquired aplastic anemia. About the study: The sorted CD4+ and CD8+ cells yielded an average about 3.3 ug of DNA.

Patients sequenced had flow cytometry evidence of CD8+CD57+ cell expansion. Therapy had not been given to patients before blood sampling. Researchers used genomic DNA as the template to profile TCR beta VDJ and CDR3. TCRdb fed the reads into MiXCR, producing one record per CDR3 protein. The sample lists approximately 150,000 distinct CDR3 sequences; 65% to 75% were seen once. Findings and limits, study-wide: Patients versus controls showed no significant CD8+ Simpson's diversity difference.

The chain uses TRBV7-9 and TRBJ1-1; possibly TRBD1 for D (5 bases). The clonotype originates from a human donor with aplastic anemia. The sample consisted of sorted CD4+, CD8+, or CD8+CD57+ T cells (not recorded which) from PBMCs. Here the CDR3 reads CASSVTANTEAFF. The CDR3 DNA reads TGTGCCAGCAGCGTGACAGCGAACACTGAAGCTTTCTTT.